The clone carrying this T cell receptor (beta chain) has more than one count but fewer than ten. In the PCR, 60 Vbeta and 13 Jbeta primers were used. Clones were read by immunoSEQ multiplex PCR, and TCRdb kept only the in-frame ones, dropping some. In the table there are over 200,000 clones, around 80% of which are singletons. The sample comes from a study of cytomegalovirus exposure and HLA in healthy donors. The sample was PBMCs. This receptor was identified in a woman aged 60-70 years in good health and CMV-seropositive.

The CDR3 spells CASSLANGQGASGYTF. The CDR3 DNA is TGTGCCAGCAGCTTGGCCAATGGACAGGGAGCGAGCGGCTACACCTTC. The rearrangement links TRBV5-4 to TRBJ1-2; TRBD1 agrees at 8 bases. The length of the CDR3 is 16 residues. Germline CDR1 and CDR2: SGHNT and YYREEE (reference sequence). V was pared by 0 bases and J by 8 bases, with 12 bases of the junction left unmatched.